A single sample is the source of the 9 T cell receptor beta chains below, sequenced in a study of PD-L1 blockade in urothelial cancer. Profiling relied on immunoSEQ multiplex PCR, and the TCRdb table lists in-frame clones only, not all of them. Counted here are about 100,000 clones, roughly 88% occurring once; the ten biggest clones make up 2% to 2.5%. This sample comprised PBMCs, obtained around atezolizumab (anti-PD-L1) treatment. These receptors came from a man aged 50-59 years with urothelial cancer.

This clone has just one count. This chain links TRBV28 with TRBJ1-1, with D possibly TRBD1 on 6 matching bases. V was trimmed by 2 bases and J by 2 bases, leaving 9 bases between them. Germline V gives CDR1 MDHEN, CDR2 SYDVKM. The CDR3 is 14 amino acids. The CDR3 region has the DNA TGTGCCAGCAGTTTAGACAGGATTAACACTGAAGCTTTCTTT. Its translation is CASSLDRINTEAFF.

V usage is TRBV5-4 and J usage is TRBJ2-7, with TRBD2 matching 13 bases. This CDR3 region has 13 residues. The germline V gene encodes CDR1 SGHNT and CDR2 YYREEE (reference sequence). Trimming at V came to 4 bases and at J to 7 bases, leaving 2 bases not matched to a gene. CDR3 in amino acids: CASSVGLAGEQYF. The CDR3 DNA follows: TGTGCCAGCAGCGTGGGACTAGCGGGAGAGCAGTACTTC.

The V call is TRBV5-8, the J call TRBJ2-6; 7 positions match TRBD1. Germline assignment: CDR1 SGHTS and CDR2 YDEGEE. V trimming: 7 bases; J trimming: 0 bases; junction bases outside the gene matches: 10. The CDR3 extends over 17 amino acids. The CDR3 protein is CASQLGQVVSGANVLTF. The CDR3 nucleotides read TGTGCCAGCCAACTCGGACAGGTTGTCTCTGGGGCCAACGTCCTGACTTTC. The whole variable domain, filled in from reference TRBV5-8 and TRBJ2-6, reads EAGVTQSPTHLIKTRGQQATLRCSPISGHTSVYWYQQALGLGLQFLLWYDEGEERNRGNFPPRFSGRQFPNYSSELNVNALELEDSALYLCASQLGQVVSGANVLTFGAGSRLTVL.

The chain combines TRBV5-1 with TRBJ2-7; TRBD2 matches 8 bases. From germline, CDR1 is SGHRS and CDR2 YFSETQ. The length of the CDR3 is 13 residues. V was pared by 4 bases and J by 5 bases, with 5 bases of the junction left unmatched. CDR3 protein: CASSGTSLDEQYF. The DNA for the CDR3 is TGCGCCAGCAGCGGGACTAGTTTGGACGAGCAGTACTTC.

This rearrangement joins TRBV7-3 to TRBJ2-1; D remains ambiguous. CDR3 length: 13 amino acids. From germline, CDR1 is SGHTA and CDR2 FQGTGA. V gave up 4 bases and J gave up 5 bases, with 9 bases separating them. This chain's CDR3 is CASSSARDNEQFF. CDR3 in DNA: TGTGCCAGCAGCTCCGCCCGAGACAATGAGCAGTTCTTC.

This clone was detected a few times. The chain couples TRBV5-1 to TRBJ2-1; TRBD2 matches at 8 bases. Germline CDR1 is SGHRS and CDR2 is YFSETQ. This CDR3 is 15 amino acids long. V lost 7 bases, J lost 3 bases, and 9 bases stayed unmatched. The CDR3 DNA follows: TGCGCCAGCCGACAACTAGCGGATATCTACAATGAGCAGTTCTTC. Its translation: CASRQLADIYNEQFF. Combining the CDR3 with reference TRBV5-1 and TRBJ2-1 gives the whole variable domain KAGVTQTPRYLIKTRGQQVTLSCSPISGHRSVSWYQQTPGQGLQFLFEYFSETQRNKGNFPGRFSGRQFSNSRSEMNVSTLELGDSALYLCASRQLADIYNEQFFGPGTRLTVL.

The gene calls are TRBV7-9 and TRBJ1-4, with 7 bases aligning to TRBD1. Germline CDR1 is SEHNR and CDR2 is FQNEAQ (reference sequence). The J segment lost 7 bases and the V segment lost 2 bases, leaving 4 bases of the junction unmatched. The CDR3 consists of 14 residues. The CDR3: CASSLRQGSEKLFF. The CDR3 region has the DNA TGTGCCAGCAGCTTAAGACAGGGAAGTGAAAAACTGTTTTTT.

The rearrangement uses TRBV6-6 and TRBJ2-5; 8 bases are shared with TRBD2. V dropped 0 bases and J dropped 6; count of bases not matched to a gene: 6. Germline assignment: CDR1 MNHNY and CDR2 SVGAGI (reference sequence). CDR3 length: 15 residues. CDR3 sequence reads: CASSYSGGGTQTQYF. Here the CDR3 DNA reads TGTGCCAGCAGTTACTCCGGGGGGGGGACCCAGACCCAGTACTTC.

This chain uses TRBV15 with TRBJ1-1; weak D call: TRBD1 (6 bases). The CDR3 consists of 15 residues. Trimming cost V 2 bases and J 1 base, with 11 bases left between them. Germline assignment: CDR1 LNHNV and CDR2 YYDKDF (reference sequence). Written as DNA, the CDR3 is TGTGCCACCAGCAGACAGGGGATAGGGAACACTGAAGCTTTCTTT. Translated: CATSRQGIGNTEAFF.